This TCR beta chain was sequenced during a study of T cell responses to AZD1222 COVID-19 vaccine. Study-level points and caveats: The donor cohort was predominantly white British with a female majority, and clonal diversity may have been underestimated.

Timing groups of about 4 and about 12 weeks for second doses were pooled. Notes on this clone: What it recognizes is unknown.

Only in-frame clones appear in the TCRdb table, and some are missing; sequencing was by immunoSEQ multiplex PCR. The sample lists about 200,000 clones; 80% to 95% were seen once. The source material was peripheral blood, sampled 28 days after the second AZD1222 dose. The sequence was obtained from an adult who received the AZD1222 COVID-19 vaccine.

The CDR3 sequence: CASSYGVTGAQYF. The CDR3 DNA follows: TGTGCCAGCAGTTACGGGGTGACGGGTGCGCAGTACTTC. The chain couples TRBV6-6 to TRBJ2-7; unclear D gene. V dropped 2 bases and J dropped 9 bases, with 14 bases sitting between them. In germline, CDR1 is MNHNY, CDR2 SVGAGI (reference sequence). The CDR3 runs 13 residues.